The T cell receptor beta chain described here comes from a study of T cells after yellow fever vaccination. Background on the study: Fractions low in cell number were prepared with SMART-Seq v4 Ultra Low Input.

This clonotype was counted only a few times. Its antigen is as yet unknown. General study points: Shared CD4/CD8 clonotypes were a small share, likely from convergent recombination. Abundant contaminating clonotypes from the bulk population could appear in FACS-sorted repertoires.

The 5'RACE template-switching step produced TCR cDNA and added a universal primer site and UMIs. MiXCR, run by TCRdb on the 5' RACE reads, gives a single entry per CDR3 protein. Of 200,000 to 250,000 distinct CDR3 sequences in the sample, approximately 3.3% were seen once. The starting material was CD4+ T cells sorted from PBMCs, obtained 10 days after the yellow fever booster vaccination. This sequence was found in a man aged 18 to 35 who received the YFV17D yellow fever vaccine.

The CDR3 DNA follows: TGTGCCAGCAGTTTAAGGGACCAAAACAATGAGCAGTTCTTC. Its translation is CASSLRDQNNEQFF. The chain has TRBV28 and TRBJ2-1; D may match TRBD1 or TRBD2 (5 bases each). Germline values: CDR1 MDHEN, CDR2 SYDVKM. This CDR3 region has 14 residues. The V end was cut by 2 bases, the J end by 5 bases, with 10 bases between.